There are a few counts of the clone carrying this T cell receptor beta chain. The antigen remains undetermined. This entry comes from a study of human T cells and chemical hapten exposure. As for the study in general: Mainly, slight library volume differences in the pool made TCR yields vary.

Whole-study results and caveats: TCRs above 1 in 1000 frequency stayed constant with DPC sensitization.

As to time point: healthy volunteer bleed at 2 weeks. Sequencing started from total RNA isolated from unfractionated whole blood. Individual cDNA molecules (in the library) carried attached unique molecular identifiers. Authors' methods: Per sample, the median was about 88,000 TCRs, with values from roughly 25,000 to 750,000. TCRdb recomputed calls from the RACE reads with MiXCR, one row per CDR3 protein. Clone size and V and J calls follow TCRdb, not the original study. The table includes just over 90,000 distinct CDR3 sequences, about 10% detected once. The clonotype originates from a female donor in good health. Some clones in this sample may be carry-over from other donors' samples. The sample consisted of whole blood.

CDR3 loop: CASSQGVGGGADTQYF. CDR3 nucleotides: TGTGCCAGCAGCCAGGGTGTGGGGGGAGGTGCAGATACGCAGTATTTT. The chain joins TRBV4-2 to TRBJ2-3, with D perhaps TRBD2 (6 bases). The CDR3 is 16 residues long. Germline V gene data show CDR1 as LGHNA and CDR2 as YNFKEQ. Trimming cost V 3 bases and J 4 bases, with 17 bases left between them.